These 24 T cell receptor beta chains came from one sample sequenced in a study of T cell clonality in common variable immunodeficiency. Findings of the study overall: Fewer deletions and N-nucleotide insertions were reportedly seen in common variable immunodeficiency TCR beta sequences.

The protocol was immunoSEQ multiplex PCR, while the TCRdb copy is restricted to in-frame clones and leaves out a portion. Recorded here are 15,000 to 20,000 clones, none singletons. Their antigens remain unidentified. The sequencing input was peripheral blood mononuclear cells. These receptors were collected from a human donor with common variable immunodeficiency.

This clone has only a few counts. The read gets to within 3 residues of the CDR3 end, and the germline J gene fills in the rest. V gene TRBV20-1 combines with J gene TRBJ2-5, with 14 bases that match TRBD2. After removal of 5 bases from V and 5 bases from J, the junction contained 7 bases not matched to a gene. CDR3 length equals 15 residues. Germline CDR1 and CDR2: DFQATT and SNEGSKA (reference sequence). CDR3 DNA (partial): TGCAGTGCTCAAAGTAGGACTAGCGGGGGGGAGACC. Translating it yields CSAQSRTSGGET. The full CDR3 reads CSAQSRTSGGETQYF.

This clone was seen ten or more times. The read falls 3 residues short of the CDR3 end, and the missing part is taken from the germline J gene. The rearrangement uses TRBV20-1 and TRBJ2-3; tentatively, D is TRBD1 (6 bases). Germline loops: CDR1 DFQATT, CDR2 SNEGSKA (reference sequence). The CDR3 totals 14 residues. The V end lost 5 bases, the J end lost 2 bases, and 14 bases lay between the germline ends. CDR3 sequence: CSAWGRVYTDTQYF. The DNA read from the CDR3 is TGCAGTGCTTGGGGGCGGGTCTACACAGATACG.

In its sample, this clone ranks as medium-sized. The sequence runs out 3 residues before the end of the CDR3; the remainder is reconstructed from the germline J gene. This sequence joins TRBV29-1 and TRBJ2-1, with a possible D match to TRBD2 (5 bases). With 6 bases removed from V and 7 bases from J, the gap between germline ends came to 13 bases. The CDR3 runs 12 residues. Per germline, CDR1 SQVTM and CDR2 ANQGSEA. The CDR3 protein is CSVLRTGNEQFF. CDR3 DNA (partial): TGCAGCGTCCTTCGAACGGGGAATGAG.

There are many counts of this clone. The CDR3 extends 3 residues past the end of the read, so its final part is completed from the germline J gene. The V call is TRBV18, the J call TRBJ2-5; 8 nucleotides agree with TRBD2. This CDR3 comprises 13 residues. CDR1 and CDR2 from the germline V gene are KGHSH and LQKENI. The trim removed 5 bases at V and 5 bases at J, leaving 4 bases unmatched. The CDR3 sequence is CASSFSGVETQYF. The CDR3 DNA, read in part, is TGTGCCAGCTCATTTAGCGGGGTGGAGACC.

Notes on this clone: The read ends 3 residues early relative to the CDR3; the germline J gene fills the gap. The chain combines TRBV5-1 with TRBJ1-5; TRBD1 agrees at 9 bases. Germline V gives CDR1 SGHRS, CDR2 YFSETQ. The CDR3 covers 16 residues. V shed 4 bases and J 5 bases; nucleotides not matched to a gene: 10. CDR3: CASSHRGQGGHQPQHF. CDR3 bases read: TGCGCCAGCAGCCACAGGGGGCAAGGGGGACATCAGCCC.

This clone has at least ten counts. The CDR3 extends 3 residues past the end of the read, so its final part is completed from the germline J gene. The chain carries TRBV10-3 and TRBJ2-5, with D possibly TRBD1 on 5 matching bases. Trimming took off 4 bases at V and 5 bases at J, with 8 bases between the two ends. The germline gives CDR1 ENHRY, CDR2 SYGVKD. This CDR3 comprises 12 residues. This CDR3 is CAISAAGETQYF. The DNA read from the CDR3 is TGTGCCATCAGTGCCGCAGGGGAGACC.

Worth noting for this clone: The read ends 3 residues before the CDR3 terminus; that terminus is restored from the germline J gene. The rearrangement uses TRBV7-9 and TRBJ1-2, with TRBD1 matching 8 bases. V shed 5 bases and J 2 bases; nucleotides not matched to a gene: 7. CDR3 length: 15 residues. Germline V gives CDR1 SEHNR, CDR2 FQNEAQ (reference sequence). Partial CDR3 DNA: TGTGCCAGCAGCAGAACCGGGACAGGCAACTATGGC. Protein product: CASSRTGTGNYG. The full CDR3 reads CASSRTGTGNYGYTF.

This clone showed up many times. The CDR3 end lies 3 residues beyond the end of the read and is filled in from the germline J gene. This chain connects TRBV10-3 to TRBJ1-1; TRBD1 agrees at 9 bases. V shed 9 bases and J 3 bases; nucleotides not matched to a gene: 8. CDR3 length: 14 amino acids. Per the germline V gene, CDR1 is ENHRY and CDR2 is SYGVKD. This CDR3 reads CAIGQGSVDTEAFF. The CDR3 DNA, read in part, is TGTGCCATAGGACAGGGGAGTGTTGACACTGAA.

The table lists this clone with many counts. The CDR3 extends 3 residues past the end of the read, so its final part is completed from the germline J gene. The chain joins TRBV7-9 to TRBJ2-5; 7 bases align to TRBD2. Trimming took 4 bases from V and 5 from J; bases not matched to a gene: 7. CDR3 length: 14 amino acids. Germline V gene sequence: CDR1 SEHNR, CDR2 FQNEAQ (reference sequence). CDR3 bases read: TGTGCCAGCAGCTCGGGACTATTAGGGGAGACC. It yields the protein CASSSGLLGET. The whole CDR3 sequence reads CASSSGLLGETQYF.

For this clone: The read gets to within 3 residues of the CDR3 end, and the germline J gene fills in the rest. The rearrangement links TRBV7-2 to TRBJ2-1; TRBD2 aligns across 12 bases. With 0 bases clipped from V and 7 bases from J, the junction kept 7 bases outside the gene matches. From germline, CDR1 is SGHTA and CDR2 FQGNSA. The CDR3 loop spans 17 amino acids. The chain's CDR3 is CASSLAQLAGGGNEQFF. CDR3 DNA (partial): TGTGCCAGCAGCTTAGCACAACTAGCGGGAGGTGGGAATGAG.

This clone was seen only a few times. The read terminates 3 residues before the CDR3 end, so the remaining end is supplied by the germline J gene. V is TRBV7-2 and J is TRBJ1-5, with TRBD1 matching over 7 bases. The CDR3 totals 14 residues. V was pared by 5 bases and J by 0 bases, with 1 base of the junction left unmatched. The germline V gene encodes CDR1 SGHTA and CDR2 FQGNSA. The CDR3 loop reads CASSRQGSNQPQHF. Incomplete CDR3 DNA: TGTGCCAGCAGCCGACAGGGTAGCAATCAGCCC.

This clone has ten or more counts. The observed sequence ends 3 residues before the CDR3 terminus, with the missing tail filled in from the germline J gene. The chain carries TRBV29-1 and TRBJ2-3; weak D call: TRBD2 (7 bases). This CDR3 contains 15 residues. V was trimmed by 2 bases and J by 3 bases, leaving 15 bases between them. Germline CDR1 and CDR2: SQVTM and ANQGSEA. The CDR3 loop reads CSVEFWGGATDTQYF. Partial CDR3 DNA: TGCAGCGTTGAATTCTGGGGGGGCGCGACAGATACG.

In this sample, this clone turned up many times. The CDR3 end is not reached by the read, which stops 3 residues before it; the germline J gene fills it in. The V call is TRBV7-2, the J call TRBJ2-3; TRBD2 matches 7 bases. Trimming at V came to 0 bases and at J to 2 bases, leaving 2 bases not matched to a gene. The CDR3 is made up of 15 amino acids. CDR1 SGHTA and CDR2 FQGNSA come from the germline V gene. The part of the CDR3 DNA that was read is TGTGCCAGCAGCTTAGCGGCGGGGGACACAGATACG. Protein product: CASSLAAGDTDT. The CDR3 in its entirety is CASSLAAGDTDTQYF.

This clone has only a few counts. The covered CDR3 bases are TGTGCCAGCTCACTACGGACAGGGGATTCTGAA. Translated: CASSLRTGDSE. The whole CDR3 protein is CASSLRTGDSEAFF. J is TRBJ1-1 and V is TRBV18; 9 bases fit TRBD1. The CDR3 end falls 3 residues outside the read, so it is completed with the germline J gene. After removal of 4 bases from V and 6 bases from J, the junction contained 6 bases not matched to a gene. Germline V gene data show CDR1 as KGHSH and CDR2 as LQKENI. The CDR3 spans 14 residues.

The sample holds many counts of this clone. The CDR3 end is not reached by the read, which stops 3 residues before it; the germline J gene fills it in. The J gene is TRBJ2-1, the V gene TRBV7-2; D perhaps matches TRBD1 (6 bases). V was cut by 5 bases and J by 7 bases, with 9 bases left in between. The CDR3 totals 12 residues. Germline CDR1 and CDR2: SGHTA and FQGNSA. CDR3 residues: CASSRQGNEQFF. The sequenced part of the CDR3 DNA is TGTGCCAGCAGCCGTCAGGGGAATGAG.

The sample holds a few counts of this clone. Read sequence stops 3 residues before the CDR3 end, and the germline J gene provides the missing end. The J gene is TRBJ2-6, the V gene TRBV2; D is perhaps TRBD1 (5 bases). Germline V lookup: CDR1 SNHLY, CDR2 FYNNEI. Trimming left V 0 bases short and J 7 bases short, with 10 bases between. CDR3 length: 15 residues. The covered CDR3 bases are TGTGCCAGCAGTGAAGCGGTAGGACAAGCCAACGTC. Amino acid sequence: CASSEAVGQANV. The entire CDR3 protein reads CASSEAVGQANVLTF.

Regarding this clone: The read ends 3 residues early relative to the CDR3; the germline J gene fills the gap. This chain links TRBV7-9 with TRBJ1-2; a possible D gene is TRBD1 (5 bases). This CDR3 contains 14 residues. From germline, CDR1 is SEHNR and CDR2 FQNEAQ (reference sequence). CDR3 in amino acids: CASSLVQAPRGYTF. The sequenced part of the CDR3 DNA is TGTGCCAGCAGCTTAGTACAGGCTCCGCGAGGC.

In its sample, this clone was seen a few times. The missing CDR3 end, 3 residues past where the read stops, is filled in from the germline J gene. V usage is TRBV2 and J usage is TRBJ2-1; D call uncertain. Germline loops: CDR1 SNHLY, CDR2 FYNNEI. Trimming removed 10 bases from V and 6 bases from J, with 19 bases in between. This CDR3 is 14 amino acids long. The CDR3 region is CAIHSGQATNEQFF. CDR3 bases read: TGTGCCATTCACTCGGGTCAAGCCACCAATGAG. Full variable domain (remainder filled in from reference TRBV2 and TRBJ2-1): EPEVTQTPSHQVTQMGQEVILRCVPISNHLYFYWYRQILGQKVEFLVSFYNNEISEKSEIFDDQFSVERPDGSNFTLKIRSTKLEDSAMYFCAIHSGQATNEQFFGPGTRLTVL.

A note on this clone: The read falls 3 residues short of the CDR3 end, and the missing part is taken from the germline J gene. The V gene is TRBV6-2 or TRBV6-3, the J gene TRBJ1-1; TRBD1 agrees at 7 bases. Germline V gives CDR1 MNHEY, CDR2 SVGEGT. The CDR3 sequence is 17 residues long. Trimming removed 8 bases from V and 1 base from J; junction bases left unmatched: 16. This CDR3 reads CASGPPPTGWWNTEAFF. The CDR3 bases that were read are TGTGCCAGCGGACCCCCGCCGACAGGGTGGTGGAACACTGAA.

In its sample, this clone was seen a few times. Sequence at one end of the junction differs from germline and may be a read error. Incomplete CDR3 DNA: TGTTCCAGCAGGGGTCTAGCGGCTAATGAG. Protein product: CSSRGLAANE. The entire CDR3 protein reads CSSRGLAANEQFF. This rearrangement joins TRBV7-9 to TRBJ2-1; perhaps TRBD2 as D (7 bases). The read is 3 residues too short to cover the CDR3 end, so that end is filled in from the germline J gene. Germline V gene data show CDR1 as SEHNR and CDR2 as FQNEAQ (reference sequence). This CDR3 is built from 13 residues.

The table lists this clone with many counts. The missing CDR3 end, 3 residues past where the read stops, is filled in from the germline J gene. The chain recombines TRBV19 with TRBJ1-5; possible D gene TRBD1, 6 bases. V lost 1 base and J lost 4, with 14 bases in between. Germline CDR1 is LNHDA and CDR2 is SQIVND (reference sequence). The CDR3 runs to 16 residues. This chain's CDR3 is CASSIAYRELNQPQHF. The CDR3 bases that were read are TGTGCCAGTAGTATAGCTTACAGGGAATTAAATCAGCCC.

This clone showed up just a few times. The read ends 3 residues early relative to the CDR3; the germline J gene fills the gap. This chain links TRBV13 with TRBJ1-2; TRBD1 aligns across 8 bases. The V segment lost 3 bases and the J segment 7 bases; nucleotides outside the gene matches: 7. CDR3 size: 14 residues. Looked up from germline, CDR1 is PRHDT and CDR2 is FYEKMQ (reference sequence). The CDR3 here is CASSLTGDYGGYTF. The sequenced part of the CDR3 DNA is TGTGCCAGCAGCTTGACAGGGGATTATGGTGGC.

Note on this clone: The read finishes 3 residues shy of the CDR3 end, and the germline J gene is used to complete it. The rearrangement uses TRBV11-2 and TRBJ1-4; D perhaps matches TRBD1 (6 bases). Trimming cost V 5 bases and J 9 bases, with 19 bases left between them. CDR3 size: 15 residues. CDR1 SGHAT and CDR2 FQNNGV come from the germline V gene. CDR3 residues: CASSPPTGGGQKLFF. CDR3 DNA, as far as it was read: TGTGCCAGCAGCCCTCCGACAGGTGGAGGTCAAAAA.

This clone was recorded a few times. The read stops 3 residues short of the end of the CDR3; the missing end is completed from the germline J gene. V usage is TRBV18 and J usage is TRBJ1-3, with no clear D. Trimming shortened V by 3 bases and J by 0 bases, and 12 bases separated the two germline ends. The CDR3 covers 16 residues. CDR1 and CDR2 from the germline V gene are KGHSH and LQKENI. CDR3 region: CASSPSDIRSGNTIYF. The covered CDR3 bases are TGTGCCAGCTCACCTTCTGACATCCGCTCTGGAAACACC.